The present T cell receptor beta chain was sequenced within a study of T cells in Graves' hyperthyroidism and ophthalmopathy. Study-wide points: Most thyroid clonotypes expanded above 0.001 were also detected in blood.

CDR1 MNHEY and CDR2 SVGAGI come from the germline V gene. CDR3 size: 17 residues. Trimming removed 0 bases from V and 3 bases from J; junction bases left unmatched: 3. The source material, RNA transcripts, was used to amplify TCR beta CDR3 regions. TCR CDR3 regions were first amplified by RT-PCR with HTBI primers. One entry per CDR3 protein, called by TCRdb with MiXCR from the multiplex PCR reads. The repertoire has 300,000 or so distinct CDR3 sequences, approximately 18% of them found once; the top ten carry around 54%. Newly diagnosed patients aged 18 to 65 had hyperthyroidism of under 2 months' duration. Clinicians diagnosed patients from clinical symptoms, serum thyroxine and TRAb, thyroid ultrasound and orbital computed tomography. There are a few counts of this clonotype. Its target is not known.

V is TRBV6-5 and J is TRBJ2-5; 14 bases align to TRBD2. Sequenced input: blood. The source is a woman aged 50 to 60 with Graves' hyperthyroidism. CDR3 sequence: CASSYSRLAGGEETQYF. The CDR3 DNA is TGTGCCAGCAGTTACTCGAGACTAGCGGGGGGGGAAGAGACCCAGTACTTC.